The table lists the clone carrying this TCR beta chain with many counts. This specimen belongs to a study of human T cells and chemical hapten exposure. Study information: Patients got weekly scalp diphenylcyclopropenone doses over the approximately 25-week study.

The time point: patch test 2, 6 weeks after DPC sensitization. The treatment is: therapeutic diphenylcyclopropenone sensitization with weekly scalp DPC. Per germline, CDR1 MDHEN and CDR2 SYDVKM. The CDR3 covers 11 residues. V was clipped by 2 bases and J by 5 bases, with 4 bases between them. Using its own MiXCR run on the RACE reads, TCRdb lists one record per CDR3 protein. This table holds more than 90,000 distinct CDR3 sequences, roughly an eighth found once. The V call is TRBV28, the J call TRBJ2-7; D not certain. This clonotype originated in a woman in her thirties or forties with alopecia areata. Some clones in this sample may be carry-over from other donors' samples. This specimen consisted of whole blood, obtained in connection with sensitization to the hapten diphenylcyclopropenone (DPC). For the CDR3, the DNA is TGTGCCAGCAGTTTAGTGAACGAGCAGTACTTC. It encodes CASSLVNEQYF.